This entry lists 6 T cell receptor beta chains sequenced from one sample in a study of T cells in Graves' hyperthyroidism and ophthalmopathy. Researchers amplified the TCR beta CDR3 regions from RNA transcripts. First-round RT-PCR targeting the TCR CDR3 was performed with the HTBI primer set. TCRdb re-called the multiplex PCR reads through MiXCR, storing one row per CDR3 protein. The sample includes 640,000 or so distinct CDR3 sequences, under 15% of them seen just once. The material sequenced was blood. The source is a woman aged 35 to 49 with Graves' ophthalmopathy.

V gene TRBV25-1 combines with J gene TRBJ1-5; 7 bases are shared with TRBD1. V was pared by 8 bases and J by 0 bases, with 4 bases of the junction left unmatched. The CDR3 covers 14 residues. Looked up from germline, CDR1 is MGHDK and CDR2 is SYGVNS. CDR3 amino acids: CASADRVSNQPQHF. The CDR3, as DNA: TGTGCCAGCGCTGACAGGGTTAGCAATCAGCCCCAGCATTTT.

This clonotype appeared many times. The chain is built from TRBV12-3 or TRBV12-4 and TRBJ1-1; the match to TRBD1 covers 7 bases. V lost 6 bases and J lost 4; bases outside the gene matches: 8. This CDR3 is built from 14 residues. This CDR3 is CASSRTGGVTEAFF. DNA for the CDR3: TGTGCCAGCAGCCGGACAGGCGGGGTCACTGAAGCTTTCTTT.

The sample holds many counts of this clonotype. The chain recombines TRBV9 with TRBJ1-5; maybe TRBD1 (5 bases). This CDR3 has 16 amino acids. V was cut by 0 bases and J by 2 bases, with 12 bases left in between. Germline V gives CDR1 SGDLS, CDR2 YYNGEE. The CDR3 spells CASSVGGDSRNQPQHF. The CDR3 nucleotides read TGTGCCAGCAGCGTAGGGGGGGATTCCCGCAATCAGCCCCAGCATTTT.

This clonotype came up many times. The CDR3 protein is CASILSGRDEQYF. The DNA for the CDR3 is TGTGCCAGCATATTAAGCGGGAGGGACGAGCAGTACTTC. The chain employs TRBV28 and TRBJ2-7, with 10 positions matching TRBD2. Germline assignment: CDR1 MDHEN and CDR2 SYDVKM. Unmatched junction bases numbered 5, after V lost 7 bases and J lost 5 bases. CDR3 length: 13 residues.

J is TRBJ2-4 and V is TRBV7-2, with a weak D call TRBD2 (5 bases). V lost 2 bases, J lost 6 bases, and 20 bases lay in between. Germline CDR1 and CDR2: SGHTA and FQGNSA. This CDR3 contains 17 residues. This CDR3 is CASSLYGISEGRNIQYF. The CDR3 nucleotides are TGTGCCAGCAGCTTATATGGGATTAGCGAGGGTAGAAACATTCAGTACTTC. The full variable domain, its missing parts supplied by reference TRBV7-2 and TRBJ2-4, is GAGVSQSPSNKVTEKGKDVELRCDPISGHTALYWYRQSLGQGLEFLIYFQGNSAPDKSGLPSDRFSAERTGGSVSTLTIQRTQQEDSAVYLCASSLYGISEGRNIQYFGAGTRLSVL.

The CDR3 region has the DNA TGTGCCATCAGTAAAGGCCAGCAGAATGAAAAACTGTTTTTT. It specifies CAISKGQQNEKLFF. V gene TRBV10-3 combines with J gene TRBJ1-4; D is undetermined. This CDR3 is built from 14 residues. CDR1 and CDR2 from the germline V gene are ENHRY and SYGVKD. Deletions cut 5 bases from V and 5 bases from J, with 12 bases between.